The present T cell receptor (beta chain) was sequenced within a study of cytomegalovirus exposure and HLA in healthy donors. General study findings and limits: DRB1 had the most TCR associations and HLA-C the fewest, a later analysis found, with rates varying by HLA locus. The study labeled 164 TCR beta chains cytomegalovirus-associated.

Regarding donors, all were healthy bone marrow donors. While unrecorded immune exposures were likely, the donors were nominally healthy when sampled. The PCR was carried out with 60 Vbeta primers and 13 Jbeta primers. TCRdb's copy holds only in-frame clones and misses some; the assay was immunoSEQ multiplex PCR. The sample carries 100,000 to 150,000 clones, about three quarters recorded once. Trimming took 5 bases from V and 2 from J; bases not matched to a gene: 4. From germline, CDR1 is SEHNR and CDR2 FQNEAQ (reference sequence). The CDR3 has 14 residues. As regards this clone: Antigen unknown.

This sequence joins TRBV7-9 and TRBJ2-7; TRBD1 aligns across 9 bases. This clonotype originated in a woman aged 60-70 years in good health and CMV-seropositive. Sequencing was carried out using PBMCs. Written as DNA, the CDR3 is TGTGCCAGCAGCCTATGGGACAGGGCCTACGAGCAGTACTTC. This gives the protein CASSLWDRAYEQYF.